The entry below describes one TCR beta chain. There is no known antigen for this receptor. No base qualities exist here, and no much larger clone lies one base off it. The method was the immunoSEQ multiplex PCR assay. A mixture of 60 forward primers for TCR Vbeta segments and 13 reverse primers for TCR Jbeta segments was used in the multiplex PCR. A multiplex PCR assay on genomic DNA amplified the CDR3 region of rearranged TCR beta genes. The amplified TCR beta libraries were sequenced on the Illumina HiSeq System as 87-base-pair reads. Per the authors' processing: In a later analysis, roughly 80 million unique TCR beta chains were counted across the 500 to 850 repertoires, and approximately 11 million of these chains were shared by at least two donors. Raw reads were error-corrected and collapsed into unique sequences with a nearest-neighbor algorithm that merged closely related sequences to remove PCR and sequencing errors. V, D and J gene segments were assigned by aligning CDR3 sequences to IMGT reference sequences. For a sequence to be retained, a match of at least six nucleotides was required to both a V gene segment and a J gene segment. A rearrangement was called productive if the CDR3 had no stop codons and remained in frame with V and J, and every other rearrangement was called non-productive. CDR3 was defined by IMGT convention, running from the second conserved V-encoded cysteine to the conserved J-encoded phenylalanine. Sequences without an unambiguous match to a single V gene segment were excluded from the earlier analysis of about 600 of the donors. An earlier analysis of 587 of the donors called V segments functional above 56.7% productive rearrangements and segregating when the between-donor standard deviation exceeded 5%. A statistical classification framework was built to diagnose cytomegalovirus status from the catalog of TCR beta chain sequences. In a later analysis, V and J genes were assigned by comparing TCR nucleotide sequences against IMGT/GENE-DB human TR gene sequences. A later analysis assigned CDR3 sequences and most-parsimonious VDJ recombination scenarios with the TCRdist pipeline. A later analysis defined each TCR beta chain by its CDR3 amino acid sequence plus V-gene family, and excluded reads lacking a unique V-gene family. As a way to deal with suspected cross-contamination and a sequencing artifact, a later analysis dropped more than 500 nucleotide sequences that were highly shared and had low generation probability. For each public chain, a later analysis derived a clonal expansion index from normalized ranks of inferred template counts within each repertoire. Generation probabilities in a later analysis came from a VDJ recombination model fitted to out-of-frame rearrangements, and those results were checked against IGoR. In a later analysis, hypergeometric tests were used to score TCR-TCR, TCR-HLA and TCR-CMV co-occurrence, with a repertoire-size bias correction applied to TCR pairs. A later analysis estimated false discovery rates by permuting HLA or CMV assignments 20 times. In a later analysis, co-occurring TCRs were grouped using DBSCAN, and TCRdist sequence similarity was added for clustering within HLA-allele-positive subsets. For co-occurrence clustering, repertoires with fewer than 30,000 or more than 120,000 public chains were excluded, along with several repertoires with anomalous nucleotide sharing. This immuneACCESS table, as held by TCRdb, lists in-frame sequences with V and J called but not all clones. Of the missing ones, under half trace to an unresolved V gene in checked studies; the others have no known cause. V, J and clone size are those of that table, while D and trimming were read from the DNA. Counted in this sample were 150,000 to 200,000 clones; roughly four fifths of them appeared once. The ten largest account for 1% of the sample.

The sample belongs to a study of cytomegalovirus exposure and HLA in healthy donors (TCRdb year 2017). Regarding the complete study: An earlier analysis of approximately 640 of the donors reported 250 to 300 Gb of sequence data and around 120 million unique TCR beta sequences from about 179 million T cells. Genome-wide SNP genotypes for about 55% of the roughly 670 donors were used in a later genetic analysis, which treated that subset as a discovery cohort. Donor age, sex, ethnicity and CMV serostatus were compiled together with the repertoire data. Using immunosequencing, the study profiled T cell repertoires from roughly 650 subjects and related those repertoires to cytomegalovirus serostatus. Among 398 genotyped donors of the cohort, an average of roughly 240,000 unique TCR beta nucleotide sequences were sequenced per donor, around a sixth of them non-productive. The study combined high-throughput TCR immunosequencing, statistical association of individual TCRs with disease status, and machine learning to predict cytomegalovirus infection status. Typing coverage varied by locus: roughly 620-630 donors for A, B, C, DRB1 and DQB1; around 560 for DQA1; more than 600 for DPA1; around 490 for DPB1. Both class I and class II loci were covered by HLA typing, at four-digit resolution. Along with the approximately 650-subject first cohort, a separate validation cohort of roughly 110 different subjects was used. An earlier analysis of around 580 of the donors used high-throughput TCR beta sequencing to judge whether each TCR beta V gene segment behaved as functional or pseudogenic. Four or five DR-DQ haplotypes were handled as single units for association and clustering, since linkage in the cohort was strong. An early release that covered approximately 600 HLA-typed donors contained 300 to 350 gigabases of sequencing data and around 85 million unique TCR sequences. The study aimed to test whether cataloging public T cell receptors could reveal signatures of past pathogen exposure. Rather than drawing on any new phenotypic data, the later analysis identified candidate immune exposures from TCR beta sequences and the way those sequences occurred across donors. All discovery cohort repertoires had been generated on a single sequencing platform. In a later analysis, previously published TCR beta repertoires from 500 to 750 donors were re-analyzed and high-resolution HLA genotyping was added so that TCR occurrence patterns could be studied. Of the roughly 390 genotyped donors, about 84% fell in the genetic ancestry cluster associated with self-reported Caucasian donors. The research as a whole found: The authors suggested that the approach could potentially be extended to other disease states and immunological phenotypes. Compared with the approximately 670-donor mean, donors in an Asian-associated ancestry cluster had fewer N-insertions in productive TCRs, according to a later genetic analysis. In a later analysis, TCR association rates were found to vary across HLA loci, with the most associated TCRs seen for DRB1 alleles and the fewest for HLA-C alleles. Most TCR sequences were observed very rarely across donors, whereas some public TCRs were present in many individuals. The presence/absence analyses assumed that sequencing depth was roughly uniform across donors, and that assumption may not be true. The earlier analysis of approximately 590 of the donors excluded some 15 rarely observed V segments, including chromosome 9 orphons, because counts were too low. V-gene and J-gene trimming of TCR beta chains was associated with a missense DCLRE1C variant in a later genetic analysis, and the association was replicated in an independent cohort. The sequencing pipeline was judged likely to have produced a cluster of highly shared sequence variants as a technical artifact. Some IMGT-functional V segments, including TRBV6-2 and TRBV6-3, could not be distinguished by the 87-base-pair reads and were therefore excluded. A further reported finding was that TCR beta sequences accurately predicted the HLA-A and HLA-B alleles for most subjects in the first cohort. In a later analysis, HLA-associated TCR beta chains were found to be more clonally expanded and to have lower generation probabilities than equally common non-associated chains. Because some donors lacked HLA typing at each locus, the association tests relied only on the typed subset. An earlier analysis of approximately 600 of the donors showed that most TCR beta V segments appeared in productive rearrangements either about 90% or about 30% of the time, which broadly matched IMGT annotations. At a false discovery rate of 0.05, a later analysis linked about 17,000 TCR beta sequences to specific HLA alleles. In both the original and validation cohorts, the classifier was reported to diagnose cytomegalovirus status with high specificity and sensitivity. The only immune exposure information available for the cohort was CMV serostatus. Only TCR beta chains were sequenced in this cohort, and the absence of alpha or paired-chain data limited detectable features. According to a later analysis, parvovirus B19, influenza, CMV and Epstein-Barr virus appeared linked to several top co-occurrence clusters. The study listed 164 TCR beta chains as associated with cytomegalovirus. A few of the identified cytomegalovirus-associated TCR beta chains were confirmed in vitro to be specific for cytomegalovirus antigens. Linkage disequilibrium might explain the correlated functional status among segregating V segments, but an unknown experimental factor could not be ruled out. Strong co-occurrence of HLA alleles, especially DR and DQ, made assigning TCR associations to individual alleles difficult. Most CMV-associated TCR beta chains appeared to be HLA-restricted in a later analysis, and the HLA associations seemed to be driven largely by CMV exposure.

CDR1 MNHNS and CDR2 SASEGT are derived from the germline V gene. V and J are truncated by 0 bases and 6 bases respectively, leaving an intervening sequence of 11 bases. The CDR3 covers 14 residues, taking in both the cysteine and the phenylalanine. Only CDR3 DNA is held: 42 bases, read in frame from base 1. The cohort consisted of 600 to 700 healthy bone marrow donors. All cohort members were sampled while nominally healthy, although unrecorded immune exposures were likely present. The donor tested CMV seronegative, placing the donor among the 350 or so seronegative members of the cohort. Each donor provided a peripheral blood sample, and peripheral blood mononuclear cells were used for TCR beta sequencing. The Qiagen DNeasy Blood Extraction Kit was used to extract genomic DNA from the blood cell samples.

What was sequenced was PBMCs. The chain joins TRBV6-1 to TRBJ1-2, and TRBD1 may be the D gene, going by 5 matching bases. The sequence was collected from a woman aged 35 to 49 in good health and CMV-seronegative. The nucleotides read TGTGCCAGCAGTGAAGCGGGGACTGCTGATGGCTACACCTTC. This is translated as CASSEAGTADGYTF.